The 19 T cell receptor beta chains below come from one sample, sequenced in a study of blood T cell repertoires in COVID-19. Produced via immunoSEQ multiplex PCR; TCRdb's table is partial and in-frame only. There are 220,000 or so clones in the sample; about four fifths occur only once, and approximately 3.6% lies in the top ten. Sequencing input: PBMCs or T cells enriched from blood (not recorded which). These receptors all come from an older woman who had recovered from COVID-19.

This chain's CDR3 is CASSLGQGGTGELFF. The CDR3 DNA is TGCGCCAGCAGCCTAGGACAGGGAGGCACCGGGGAGCTGTTTTTT. The chain is built from TRBV5-1 and TRBJ2-2; TRBD1 matches at 8 bases. The V gene's germline CDR1 is SGHRS and CDR2 YFSETQ. CDR3 size: 15 residues. J lost 4 bases, V lost 4 bases, and 6 bases had no gene match. Filled out from reference TRBV5-1 and TRBJ2-2, the complete variable domain reads KAGVTQTPRYLIKTRGQQVTLSCSPISGHRSVSWYQQTPGQGLQFLFEYFSETQRNKGNFPGRFSGRQFSNSRSEMNVSTLELGDSALYLCASSLGQGGTGELFFGEGSRLTVL.

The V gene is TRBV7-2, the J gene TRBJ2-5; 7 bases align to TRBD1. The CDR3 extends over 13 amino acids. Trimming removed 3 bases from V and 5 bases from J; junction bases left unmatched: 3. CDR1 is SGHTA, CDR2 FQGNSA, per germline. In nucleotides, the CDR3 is TGTGCCAGCAGCTTTAGGGGGCTCGAGACCCAGTACTTC. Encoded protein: CASSFRGLETQYF.

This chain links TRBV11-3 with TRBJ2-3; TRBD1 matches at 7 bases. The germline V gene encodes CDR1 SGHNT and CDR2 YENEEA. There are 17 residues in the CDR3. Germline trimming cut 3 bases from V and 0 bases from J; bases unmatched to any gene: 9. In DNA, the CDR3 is TGTGCCAGCAGCTTCGGGGACAGCAGCCCTAGCACAGATACGCAGTATTTT. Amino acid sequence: CASSFGDSSPSTDTQYF.

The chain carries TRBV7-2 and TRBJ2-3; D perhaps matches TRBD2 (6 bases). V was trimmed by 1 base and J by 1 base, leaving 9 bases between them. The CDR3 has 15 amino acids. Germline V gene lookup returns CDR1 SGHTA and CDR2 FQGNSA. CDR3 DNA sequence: TGTGCCAGCAGCTTAGGCGGGGTCCGCACAGATACGCAGTATTTT. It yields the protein CASSLGGVRTDTQYF.

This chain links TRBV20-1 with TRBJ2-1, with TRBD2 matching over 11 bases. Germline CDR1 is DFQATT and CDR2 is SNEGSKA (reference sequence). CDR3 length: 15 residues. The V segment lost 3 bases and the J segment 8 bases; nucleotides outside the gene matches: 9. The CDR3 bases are TGCAGTGCTAGTTTAGCGGGAGGGATTTTGGATGAGCAGTTCTTC. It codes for CSASLAGGILDEQFF.

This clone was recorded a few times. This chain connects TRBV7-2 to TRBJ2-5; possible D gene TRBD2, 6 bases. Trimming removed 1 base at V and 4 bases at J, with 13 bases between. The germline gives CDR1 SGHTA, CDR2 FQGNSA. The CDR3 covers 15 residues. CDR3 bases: TGTGCCAGCAGCTTAGGAGGCGGGACCCCAGAGACCCAGTACTTC. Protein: CASSLGGGTPETQYF.

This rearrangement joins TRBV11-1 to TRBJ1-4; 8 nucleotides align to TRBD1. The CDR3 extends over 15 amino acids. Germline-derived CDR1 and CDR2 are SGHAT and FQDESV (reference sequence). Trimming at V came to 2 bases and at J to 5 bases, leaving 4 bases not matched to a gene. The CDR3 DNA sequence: TGTGCCAGCAGCTTAACGGGACAGGCGAATGAAAAACTGTTTTTT. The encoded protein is CASSLTGQANEKLFF.

CDR3 residues: CASSLWAGIYGYTF. The CDR3 DNA reads TGTGCCAGCAGTTTATGGGCAGGGATCTATGGCTACACCTTC. The V gene is TRBV27, the J gene TRBJ1-2; TRBD1 is a possible D gene (5 bases). CDR1 and CDR2 (germline): MNHEY, SMNVEV (reference sequence). V was pared by 1 base and J by 4 bases, with 10 bases between. This CDR3 is 14 amino acids long.

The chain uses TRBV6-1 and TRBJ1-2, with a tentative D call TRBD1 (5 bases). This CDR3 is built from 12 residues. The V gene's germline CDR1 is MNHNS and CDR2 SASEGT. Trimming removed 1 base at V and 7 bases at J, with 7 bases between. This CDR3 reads CASSEGTLGYTF. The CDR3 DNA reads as TGTGCCAGCAGTGAAGGGACACTTGGCTACACCTTC.

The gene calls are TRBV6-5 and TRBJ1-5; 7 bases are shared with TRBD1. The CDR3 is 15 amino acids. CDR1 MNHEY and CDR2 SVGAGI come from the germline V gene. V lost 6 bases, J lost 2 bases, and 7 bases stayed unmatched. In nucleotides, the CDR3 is TGTGCCAGCAGCATGACAGGGTGGGGCAATCAGCCCCAGCATTTT. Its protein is CASSMTGWGNQPQHF.

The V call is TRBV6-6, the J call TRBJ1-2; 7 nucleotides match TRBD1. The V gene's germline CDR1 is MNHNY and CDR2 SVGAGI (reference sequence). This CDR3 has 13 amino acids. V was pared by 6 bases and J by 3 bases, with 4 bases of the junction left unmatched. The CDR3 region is CASSLGQDYGYTF. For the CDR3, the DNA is TGTGCCAGCAGCCTTGGACAGGACTATGGCTACACCTTC.

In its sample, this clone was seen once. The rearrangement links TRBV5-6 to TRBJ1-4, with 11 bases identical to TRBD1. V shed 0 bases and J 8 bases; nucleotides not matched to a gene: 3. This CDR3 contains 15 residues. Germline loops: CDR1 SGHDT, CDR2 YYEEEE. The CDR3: CASSLAGQGAEKLFF. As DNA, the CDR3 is TGTGCCAGCAGCTTGGCAGGACAGGGGGCGGAAAAACTGTTTTTT.

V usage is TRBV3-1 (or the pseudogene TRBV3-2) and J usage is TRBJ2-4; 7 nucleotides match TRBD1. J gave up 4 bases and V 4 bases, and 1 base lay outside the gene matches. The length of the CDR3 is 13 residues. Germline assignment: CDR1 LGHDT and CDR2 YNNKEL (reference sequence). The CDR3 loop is CASSPGQKNIQYF. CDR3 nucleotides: TGTGCCAGCAGCCCGGGACAGAAAAACATTCAGTACTTC.

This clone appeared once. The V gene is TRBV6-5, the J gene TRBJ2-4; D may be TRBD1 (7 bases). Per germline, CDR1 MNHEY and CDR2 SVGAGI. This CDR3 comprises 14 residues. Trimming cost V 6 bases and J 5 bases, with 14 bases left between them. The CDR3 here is CASRQGGGENIQYF. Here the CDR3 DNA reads TGTGCCAGCAGGCAGGGGGGCGGAGAAAACATTCAGTACTTC.

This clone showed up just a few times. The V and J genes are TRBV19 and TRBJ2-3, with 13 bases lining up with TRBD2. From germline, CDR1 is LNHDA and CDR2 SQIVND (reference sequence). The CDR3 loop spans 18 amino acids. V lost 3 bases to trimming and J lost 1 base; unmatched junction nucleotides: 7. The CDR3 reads CASSIGTSGGAGTDTQYF. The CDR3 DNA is TGTGCCAGTAGTATCGGAACTAGCGGGGGGGCCGGCACAGATACGCAGTATTTT.

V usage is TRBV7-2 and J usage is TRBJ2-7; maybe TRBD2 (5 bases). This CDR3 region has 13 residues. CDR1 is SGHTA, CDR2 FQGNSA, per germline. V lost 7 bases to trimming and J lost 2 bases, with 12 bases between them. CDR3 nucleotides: TGTGCCAGCACATCCAACGGGGCCTACGAGCAGTACTTC. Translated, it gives CASTSNGAYEQYF.

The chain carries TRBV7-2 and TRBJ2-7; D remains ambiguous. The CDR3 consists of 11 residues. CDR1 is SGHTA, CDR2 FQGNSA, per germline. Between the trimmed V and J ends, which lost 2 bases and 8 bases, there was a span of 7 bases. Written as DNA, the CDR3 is TGTGCCAGCAGCTTAAACAGCCAGCAGTACTTC. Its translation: CASSLNSQQYF. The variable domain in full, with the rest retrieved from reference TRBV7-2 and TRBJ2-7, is GAGVSQSPSNKVTEKGKDVELRCDPISGHTALYWYRQSLGQGLEFLIYFQGNSAPDKSGLPSDRFSAERTGGSVSTLTIQRTQQEDSAVYLCASSLNSQQYFGPGTRLTVT.

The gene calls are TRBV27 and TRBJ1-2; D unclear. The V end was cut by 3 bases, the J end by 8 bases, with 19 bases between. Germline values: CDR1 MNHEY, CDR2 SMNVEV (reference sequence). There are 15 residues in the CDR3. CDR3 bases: TGTGCCAGCAGTTTTTTTTTGGGTAATCTGGAGGGCTACACCTTC. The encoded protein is CASSFFLGNLEGYTF.

As DNA, the CDR3 is TGTGCCAGCAGCTTAAACAGCGGGAGCACCGAGCAGTACTTC. Translating it yields CASSLNSGSTEQYF. V usage is TRBV7-9 and J usage is TRBJ2-7; 8 bases match TRBD2. With V trimmed by 2 bases and J by 6 bases, 6 bases remained unmatched. The CDR3 extends over 14 amino acids. Germline V gene sequence: CDR1 SEHNR, CDR2 FQNEAQ (reference sequence).